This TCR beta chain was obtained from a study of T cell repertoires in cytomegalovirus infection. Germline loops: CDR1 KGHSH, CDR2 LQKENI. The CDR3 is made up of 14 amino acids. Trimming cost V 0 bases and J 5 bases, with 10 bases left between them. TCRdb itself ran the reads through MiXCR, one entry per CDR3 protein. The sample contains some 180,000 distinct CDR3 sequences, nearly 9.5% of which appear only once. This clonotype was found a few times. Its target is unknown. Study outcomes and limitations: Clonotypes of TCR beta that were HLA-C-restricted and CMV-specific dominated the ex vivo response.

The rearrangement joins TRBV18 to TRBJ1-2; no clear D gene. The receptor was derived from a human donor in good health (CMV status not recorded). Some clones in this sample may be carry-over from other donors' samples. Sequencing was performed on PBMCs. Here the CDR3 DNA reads TGTGCCAGCTCACCACCCACCGTCCAATATGGCTACACCTTC. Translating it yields CASSPPTVQYGYTF.